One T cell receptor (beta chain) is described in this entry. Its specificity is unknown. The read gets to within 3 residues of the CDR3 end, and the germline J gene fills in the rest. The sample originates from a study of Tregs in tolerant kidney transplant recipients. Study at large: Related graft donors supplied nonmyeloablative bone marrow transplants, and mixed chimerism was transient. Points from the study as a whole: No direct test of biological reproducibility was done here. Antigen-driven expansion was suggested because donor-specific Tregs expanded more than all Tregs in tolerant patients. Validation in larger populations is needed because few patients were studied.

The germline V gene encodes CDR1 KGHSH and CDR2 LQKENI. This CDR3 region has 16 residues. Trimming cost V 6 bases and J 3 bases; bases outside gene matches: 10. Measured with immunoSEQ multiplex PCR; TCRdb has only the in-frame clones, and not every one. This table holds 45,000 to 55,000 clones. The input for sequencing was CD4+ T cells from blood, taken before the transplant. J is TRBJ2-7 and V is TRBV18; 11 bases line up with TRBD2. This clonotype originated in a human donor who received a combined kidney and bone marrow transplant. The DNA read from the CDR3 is TGTGCCAGCTCCCCGACTAGCGGGGCGGCTCGCTACGAG. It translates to CASSPTSGAARYE. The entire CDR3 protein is CASSPTSGAARYEQYF.